These 32 T cell receptor beta chains came from one sample sequenced in a study of vaccination effects on CD4 cells after COVID-19. Antigens of these TCRs are unknown. Antigen-specific CD4+ T cell clonotypes were called by their expansion after viral peptide-pool culture in ViraFEST. Isolating CD4+ T cells followed about 10 days of culture. The cohort was immunized with two doses of either the BNT162b2 or mRNA-1273 vaccine. The assay was immunoSEQ multiplex PCR, and TCRdb's table has in-frame clones only and misses some. Counted here are fewer than 25,000 clones, about 70% occurring once; the ten biggest clones make up over 7.5%. Sequenced material: CD4+ T cells from PBMCs cultured with SARS-CoV-2 spike peptides, taken after COVID-19 vaccination. These receptors all come from a human donor who received a COVID-19 vaccine.

The chain recombines TRBV29-1 with TRBJ2-5, with D uncertain. V lost 3 bases and J lost 5, with 7 bases in between. Germline-derived CDR1 and CDR2 are SQVTM and ANQGSEA. The CDR3 consists of 11 residues. The chain's CDR3 is CSVEEHETQYF. Written as DNA, the CDR3 is TGCAGCGTTGAGGAGCATGAGACCCAGTACTTC.

The chain recombines TRBV6-1 with TRBJ2-1, with 7 bases matching TRBD2. Per germline, CDR1 MNHNS and CDR2 SASEGT. The CDR3 length is 13 residues. With 2 bases clipped from V and 9 bases from J, the junction kept 4 bases outside the gene matches. The CDR3 nucleotides read TGTGCCAGCAGTGAATTTAGGGAGGGTGAGCAGTTCTTC. This translates into CASSEFREGEQFF.

This clone occurred a few times. This rearrangement joins TRBV30 to TRBJ2-2; TRBD1 might be the D (6 bases). V shed 4 bases and J shed 4 bases, with 19 bases lying between them. CDR1 is GTSNPN, CDR2 SVGIG, per germline (reference sequence). The CDR3 has 16 amino acids. The CDR3, as DNA: TGTGCCTGGACGGTGATAACAGGGTATCGCACCGGGGAGCTGTTTTTT. Translating it yields CAWTVITGYRTGELFF.

This clone is medium-sized within its sample. Additional DNA sequences in this sample encode the identical CDR3. This rearrangement joins TRBV4-1 to TRBJ2-5; D is perhaps TRBD1 (6 bases). Germline V gene lookup returns CDR1 MGHRA and CDR2 YSYEKL. Deletions cut 4 bases from V and 5 bases from J, with 17 bases between. The CDR3 covers 15 residues. CDR3 in DNA: TGCGCCAGCAGCCCTGAGGACAGCCCTCGGGAGACCCAGTACTTC. Its translation is CASSPEDSPRETQYF.

This clone has only a few counts. This rearrangement joins TRBV5-4 to TRBJ2-7; D is unresolved. Trimming pared 5 bases from V and 3 bases from J, leaving 12 bases between. Germline V CDR1 and CDR2: SGHNT, YYREEE (reference sequence). The CDR3 spans 13 residues. This CDR3 reads CASSHPQYYEQYF. CDR3 in DNA: TGTGCCAGCAGTCATCCCCAGTACTACGAGCAGTACTTC. Together with reference TRBV5-4 and TRBJ2-7, the CDR3 gives the full variable domain: ETGVTQSPTHLIKTRGQQVTLRCSSQSGHNTVSWYQQALGQGPQFIFQYYREEENGRGNFPPRFSGLQFPNYSSELNVNALELDDSALYLCASSHPQYYEQYFGPGTRLTVT.

V is TRBV28 and J is TRBJ2-7; D could derive from TRBD1 or TRBD2 (5 bases each). Germline lookup yields CDR1 MDHEN and CDR2 SYDVKM. CDR3 length: 15 residues. V lost 2 bases to trimming and J lost 4 bases, with 15 bases between them. The CDR3 region has the DNA TGTGCCAGCAGTTTAGCCGGGACCTCGACATACGAGCAGTACTTC. Amino acids: CASSLAGTSTYEQYF.

The chain employs TRBV5-5 and TRBJ2-2, with D tentatively TRBD1 or TRBD2 (5 bases each). Germline V gene data show CDR1 as SGHKS and CDR2 as YYEKEE (reference sequence). The CDR3 contains 15 residues. V was shortened by 5 bases and J by 1 base, with 12 bases between the two germline ends. In nucleotides, the CDR3 is TGTGCCAGCAGTCGAGGGACCCAGAACACCGGGGAGCTGTTTTTT. This translates into CASSRGTQNTGELFF.

The rearrangement links TRBV6-1 to TRBJ1-1, with 7 bases aligning to TRBD1. The germline V gene has CDR1 MNHNS and CDR2 SASEGT. With 5 bases clipped from V and 0 bases from J, the junction kept 18 bases outside the gene matches. This CDR3 has 19 amino acids. CDR3 amino acids: CASSKGTAALRMMNTEAFF. The CDR3 bases are TGTGCCAGCAGTAAAGGGACAGCGGCTTTGAGGATGATGAACACTGAAGCTTTCTTT.

CDR3 region: CASSLVWGIGQPQHF. DNA of the CDR3: TGTGCCAGCAGCTTAGTGTGGGGTATCGGTCAGCCCCAGCATTTT. The chain employs TRBV7-8 and TRBJ1-5; D is unresolved. With 1 base removed from V and 6 bases from J, the gap between germline ends came to 13 bases. The germline V gene has CDR1 SGHVS and CDR2 FQNEAQ. This CDR3 has 15 residues.

V and J are TRBV18 and TRBJ2-1; TRBD2 matches at 9 bases. Germline-derived CDR1 and CDR2 are KGHSH and LQKENI. The CDR3 sequence is 15 residues long. J was trimmed by 9 bases and V by 6 bases; bases with no gene match: 12. The CDR3 DNA reads as TGTGCCAGCTCGCCGGGACTAGCATCCCCAGGTGAGCAGTTCTTC. It translates to CASSPGLASPGEQFF.

This chain joins TRBV6-5 and TRBJ2-7; TRBD2 agrees at 10 bases. Unmatched junction bases numbered 12, after V lost 7 bases and J lost 6 bases. The CDR3 loop spans 15 amino acids. The germline V gene encodes CDR1 MNHEY and CDR2 SVGAGI. CDR3 protein: CASIRLAGASGEQYF. The CDR3, as DNA: TGTGCCAGCATCAGGCTAGCGGGAGCCTCGGGCGAGCAGTACTTC.

The rearrangement joins TRBV3-1 (or the pseudogene TRBV3-2) to TRBJ1-1, with no clear D. CDR1 and CDR2 (germline): LGHDT, YNNKEL (reference sequence). The length of the CDR3 is 13 residues. Trimming pared 7 bases from V and 0 bases from J, leaving 9 bases between. CDR3 residues: CASTMRLNTEAFF. The CDR3 region has the DNA TGTGCCAGCACCATGCGGTTGAACACTGAAGCTTTCTTT.

The genes are TRBV25-1 and TRBJ2-5; D is unclear. Germline-derived CDR1 and CDR2 are MGHDK and SYGVNS. The CDR3 spans 15 residues. Trimming cost V 6 bases and J 2 bases, with 16 bases left between them. This CDR3 reads CASSPRTVRQETQYF. The CDR3 DNA sequence: TGTGCCAGCAGCCCCCGGACGGTCCGACAAGAGACCCAGTACTTC.

For the CDR3, the DNA is TGTGCCAGCAGCTTAACGTTTGGGACAGGGACCTACGAGCAGTACTTC. This encodes CASSLTFGTGTYEQYF. V gene TRBV7-2 combines with J gene TRBJ2-7; 9 nucleotides agree with TRBD1. This CDR3 contains 16 residues. Germline V CDR1 and CDR2: SGHTA, FQGNSA. V trimming: 2 bases; J trimming: 2 bases; junction bases outside the gene matches: 7. Complete variable domain (other parts from reference TRBV7-2 and TRBJ2-7): GAGVSQSPSNKVTEKGKDVELRCDPISGHTALYWYRQSLGQGLEFLIYFQGNSAPDKSGLPSDRFSAERTGGSVSTLTIQRTQQEDSAVYLCASSLTFGTGTYEQYFGPGTRLTVT.

The chain recombines TRBV5-1 with TRBJ2-1, with a tentative D call TRBD2 (6 bases). Germline loops: CDR1 SGHRS, CDR2 YFSETQ. V was cut by 0 bases and J by 6 bases, with 13 bases left in between. The length of the CDR3 is 15 residues. The CDR3 nucleotides are TGCGCCAGCAGCTTGGTGGTAGCGGCCCTCAATGAGCAGTTCTTC. This codes for CASSLVVAALNEQFF.

V usage is TRBV11-2 and J usage is TRBJ1-1; tentative D call: TRBD1 (5 bases). Germline-derived CDR1 and CDR2 are SGHAT and FQNNGV. The CDR3 length is 13 residues. CDR3 amino acids: CGSERGMNTEAFF. As DNA, the CDR3 is TGTGGCTCCGAGAGGGGCATGAACACTGAAGCTTTCTTT.

This chain links TRBV5-1 with TRBJ1-4; 9 nucleotides align to TRBD1. Germline CDR1 and CDR2: SGHRS and YFSETQ. Germline trimming cut 7 bases from V and 8 bases from J; bases unmatched to any gene: 12. The CDR3 is 15 amino acids. CDR3 sequence reads: CASQVVGTGPEKLFF. In DNA form, the CDR3 reads TGCGCCAGCCAAGTCGTGGGGACAGGGCCCGAAAAACTGTTTTTT.

V is TRBV6-4 and J is TRBJ1-1; D may be TRBD1 (5 bases). Trimming left V 5 bases short and J 4 bases short, with 17 bases between. The CDR3 has 15 residues. Germline-derived CDR1 and CDR2 are MRHNA and SNTAGT. This chain's CDR3 is CASSPQEGIPTEAFF. CDR3 in DNA: TGTGCCAGCAGTCCCCAGGAGGGGATCCCCACTGAAGCTTTCTTT.

V gene TRBV5-1 combines with J gene TRBJ2-1; D gene ambiguous. CDR1 is SGHRS and CDR2 is YFSETQ in the germline V gene. Deletions cut 3 bases from V and 5 bases from J, with 9 bases between. The CDR3 has 13 residues. The CDR3 loop is CASSWSRDNEQFF. CDR3 bases: TGCGCCAGCAGCTGGTCTAGGGACAATGAGCAGTTCTTC.

The V gene is TRBV5-8, the J gene TRBJ2-4, with D unclear. The CDR3 contains 15 residues. Germline CDR1 SGHTS, CDR2 YDEGEE. Trimming left V 2 bases short and J 0 bases short, with 9 bases between. Here the CDR3 DNA reads TGTGCCAGCAGCTTACGGGTTGTAGCCAAAAACATTCAGTACTTC. Translating it yields CASSLRVVAKNIQYF.

V is TRBV6-5 and J is TRBJ2-2; possibly TRBD1 for D (6 bases). Germline loops: CDR1 MNHEY, CDR2 SVGAGI. There are 14 residues in the CDR3. Trimming cost V 6 bases and J 1 base, with 9 bases left between them. The CDR3 DNA is TGTGCCAGCAGCTACAGGGAGAACACCGGGGAGCTGTTTTTT. Translated: CASSYRENTGELFF.

This chain uses TRBV29-1 with TRBJ1-3; 7 nucleotides match TRBD1. V was pared by 3 bases and J by 2 bases, with 4 bases of the junction left unmatched. Germline-derived CDR1 and CDR2 are SQVTM and ANQGSEA. This CDR3 is 14 amino acids long. The CDR3: CSVEIDRAGNTIYF. DNA for the CDR3: TGCAGCGTTGAGATTGACAGGGCTGGAAACACCATATATTTT.

A single count supports this clone. DNA of the CDR3: TGTGCCAGCAGCCAAGTAGAGGGGGGGAATTCACCCCTCCACTTT. Protein sequence: CASSQVEGGNSPLHF. V usage is TRBV3-1 (or the pseudogene TRBV3-2) and J usage is TRBJ1-6, with a weak D call TRBD1 (6 bases). Looked up from germline, CDR1 is LGHDT and CDR2 is YNNKEL (reference sequence). Trimming removed 1 base at V and 7 bases at J, with 11 bases between. The CDR3 consists of 15 residues.

The J gene is TRBJ2-1, the V gene TRBV5-1; 9 nucleotides line up with TRBD2. The CDR3 sequence is 15 residues long. Germline CDR1 reads SGHRS; CDR2 reads YFSETQ. The J segment lost 8 bases and the V segment lost 4 bases, leaving 10 bases of the junction unmatched. CDR3 sequence (DNA): TGCGCCAGCAGCCCTAGCGGGATACGAGGGGATGAGCAGTTCTTC. Its translation: CASSPSGIRGDEQFF. The full variable domain, rest sourced from reference TRBV5-1 and TRBJ2-1, is KAGVTQTPRYLIKTRGQQVTLSCSPISGHRSVSWYQQTPGQGLQFLFEYFSETQRNKGNFPGRFSGRQFSNSRSEMNVSTLELGDSALYLCASSPSGIRGDEQFFGPGTRLTVL.

The sample holds one count of this clone. The chain joins TRBV10-3 to TRBJ2-7; the match to TRBD2 covers 11 bases. The CDR3 length is 14 residues. V was pared by 5 bases and J by 2 bases, with 2 bases of the junction left unmatched. Germline CDR1 is ENHRY and CDR2 is SYGVKD. Here the CDR3 reads CAISRLAGTYEQYF. CDR3 DNA: TGTGCCATCAGTCGACTAGCGGGGACCTACGAGCAGTACTTC.

The chain combines TRBV7-2 with TRBJ1-2, with unresolved D. The CDR3 spans 14 residues. The germline CDR1 and CDR2 sequences are SGHTA and FQGNSA. V gave up 1 base and J gave up 6 bases, with 12 bases separating them. CDR3 sequence (DNA): TGTGCCAGCAGCTTAGACAGTTGGAGTGATGGCTACACCTTC. Amino acids: CASSLDSWSDGYTF.

V gene TRBV2 combines with J gene TRBJ2-3; D is unclear. The CDR3 is made up of 15 amino acids. CDR1 is SNHLY and CDR2 is FYNNEI in the germline V gene. Trimming took 4 bases from V and 2 from J, leaving 13 bases between them. CDR3: CASSVALTHTDTQYF. Here the CDR3 DNA reads TGTGCCAGCAGTGTCGCACTCACCCACACAGATACGCAGTATTTT.

This chain links TRBV4-1 with TRBJ1-2, with TRBD1 matching over 7 bases. The J segment lost 3 bases and the V segment lost 0 bases, leaving 7 bases of the junction unmatched. The CDR3 is 16 residues long. Germline CDR1 is MGHRA and CDR2 is YSYEKL. The CDR3 DNA reads TGCGCCAGCAGCCAAGAGTGGCAGGGGGTAGACTATGGCTACACCTTC. Amino acids: CASSQEWQGVDYGYTF.

The chain carries TRBV7-9 and TRBJ1-4; D remains ambiguous. The V and J ends lost 3 bases and 0 bases respectively, with 14 bases between them. The germline V gene encodes CDR1 SEHNR and CDR2 FQNEAQ (reference sequence). CDR3 length: 17 residues. The CDR3 sequence is CASSFLSRPATNEKLFF. The CDR3 nucleotides are TGTGCCAGCAGCTTTTTAAGTAGGCCAGCAACTAATGAAAAACTGTTTTTT.

The chain joins TRBV4-2 to TRBJ2-2, with 9 bases that match TRBD1. The length of the CDR3 is 15 residues. The J segment lost 5 bases and the V segment lost 4 bases, leaving 5 bases of the junction unmatched. Germline V CDR1 and CDR2: LGHNA, YNFKEQ. CDR3 sequence (DNA): TGTGCCAGCAGCCCGGACGACAGGGGGACCGGGGAGCTGTTTTTT. It is translated as CASSPDDRGTGELFF.

The chain recombines TRBV12-5 with TRBJ1-2; D gene uncertain. The CDR3 length is 18 residues. Trimming stripped 0 bases from V and 3 bases from J, with 20 bases between. The germline V gene has CDR1 LGHNT and CDR2 FRNRAP. CDR3 sequence: CASGLVPLFGGPHYGYTF. The CDR3 coding sequence is TGTGCTAGTGGTTTGGTACCACTGTTCGGCGGGCCCCACTATGGCTACACCTTC. The full variable domain, rest sourced from reference TRBV12-5 and TRBJ1-2, is DARVTQTPRHKVTEMGQEVTMRCQPILGHNTVFWYRQTMMQGLELLAYFRNRAPLDDSGMPKDRFSAEMPDATLATLKIQPSEPRDSAVYFCASGLVPLFGGPHYGYTFGSGTRLTVV.

The gene calls are TRBV18 and TRBJ2-1; TRBD2 aligns across 11 bases. V shed 3 bases and J 7 bases; nucleotides not matched to a gene: 8. Looked up from germline, CDR1 is KGHSH and CDR2 is LQKENI. The CDR3 extends over 16 amino acids. The CDR3 DNA reads TGTGCCAGCTCACCTCCGAGGCTAGCGGGAGGTAATGAGCAGTTCTTC. Its translation: CASSPPRLAGGNEQFF. The whole variable domain, filled in from reference TRBV18 and TRBJ2-1, reads NAGVMQNPRHLVRRRGQEARLRCSPMKGHSHVYWYRQLPEEGLKFMVYLQKENIIDESGMPKERFSAEFPKEGPSILRIQQVVRGDSAAYFCASSPPRLAGGNEQFFGPGTRLTVL.